This TCR beta chain is drawn from a study of T cell repertoires and HLA-DP antigens. Study information: Average DNA input: around 220 ng for CD137+CD4+ sorts, approximately 1,100 ng pre-culture. Notes on the study in general: Sorted CD137+ cells had clonality 0.3 to 0.45 against both alloantigens, versus around 0.04 pre-culture. Against one allele, clones undetected before culture averaged around 40%; against the other, roughly 50%.

On this clone itself: What it binds is not known.

The repertoire was sequenced with immunoSEQ multiplex PCR; TCRdb's copy has only in-frame clones and lacks some. The data contain about 73,000 clones, roughly 77% of them singletons. The germline V and J ends were trimmed by 1 base and 2 bases, with 9 bases remaining between them. The germline V gene has CDR1 SGHTA and CDR2 FQGNSA. This CDR3 is built from 15 residues. Untouched CD4+ T cells were bead-isolated at about 98% purity. The gene calls are TRBV7-2 and TRBJ1-5; unclear D gene. The TCR comes from a man between 60 and 75 years old in good health and CMV-seronegative. Sequenced input: CD4+ T cells from PBMCs. In DNA, the CDR3 is TGTGCCAGCAGCTTAGGGAGCGGGGGCAATCAGCCCCAGCATTTT. Translation gives CASSLGSGGNQPQHF.